This entry is about one T cell receptor (beta chain). This specimen belongs to a study of T cell responses to AZD1222 COVID-19 vaccine. TCRdb's copy holds only in-frame clones and misses some; the assay was immunoSEQ multiplex PCR. The data show under 35,000 clones, roughly 90% seen once. This CDR3 has 12 amino acids. Trimming cost V 0 bases and J 5 bases, with 6 bases left between them. CDR1 is SGHRS and CDR2 is YFSETQ in the germline V gene. The source is an adult who received the AZD1222 COVID-19 vaccine. The sequencing used peripheral blood, collected 28 days after the second AZD1222 dose. The chain joins TRBV5-1 to TRBJ2-7; D uncertain. CDR3 in amino acids: CASSLAWDEQYF. CDR3 DNA: TGCGCCAGCAGCTTGGCCTGGGACGAGCAGTACTTC. The full variable domain, completed using reference TRBV5-1 and TRBJ2-7, is KAGVTQTPRYLIKTRGQQVTLSCSPISGHRSVSWYQQTPGQGLQFLFEYFSETQRNKGNFPGRFSGRQFSNSRSEMNVSTLELGDSALYLCASSLAWDEQYFGPGTRLTVT.